Listed below are T cell receptor beta chains from one sample, sequenced in a study of early T cells in non-severe SARS-CoV-2 infection. MiXCR was run by TCRdb on the 5' RACE reads, yielding one entry per CDR3 protein. The sample consists of under 90,000 distinct CDR3 sequences, approximately 14% of them appearing once. Sequenced input: whole blood. Receptor source: an adult who was a healthcare worker with PCR-confirmed SARS-CoV-2 infection or an uninfected control (not recorded which). The CDR3 runs from the conserved cysteine through the conserved F or W. Fields, in order: clone size, D gene, J gene, V gene, CDR3 protein, CDR3 DNA. The D gene is left open where the match is weak. Not all rows give a size; the values are once, few, many and, for expanded clones, a class.

size: -
D: -
J: TRBJ2-2
V: TRBV7-6
CDR3: CASSFAGGRTGELFF
DNA: TGTGCCAGCAGTTTCGCCGGGGGACGCACCGGGGAGCTGTTTTTT

size: few
D: -
J: TRBJ2-1
V: TRBV7-2
CDR3: CASSLEAISYNEQFF
DNA: TGTGCCAGCAGCTTAGAGGCGATTTCCTACAATGAGCAGTTCTTC

size: few
D: TRBD2
J: TRBJ2-1
V: TRBV13
CDR3: CASSRRGSSYNEQFF
DNA: TGTGCCAGCAGCAGGCGGGGGAGCTCCTACAATGAGCAGTTCTTC

size: few
D: TRBD2
J: TRBJ2-7
V: TRBV25-1
CDR3: CASSDPAGSYEQYF
DNA: TGTGCCAGCAGTGATCCAGCGGGGTCCTACGAGCAGTACTTC

size: -
D: -
J: TRBJ1-2
V: TRBV3-1
CDR3: CASSLSRNYGYTF
DNA: TGTGCCAGCAGCCTTAGTCGCAACTATGGCTACACCTTC

size: many
D: -
J: TRBJ2-7
V: TRBV6-2/TRBV6-3
CDR3: CASSNSYEQYF
DNA: TGTGCCAGCAGTAACTCCTACGAGCAGTACTTC

size: few
D: -
J: TRBJ2-2
V: TRBV19
CDR3: CASTQGHQNTGELFF
DNA: TGTGCCAGCACGCAGGGACATCAGAACACCGGGGAGCTGTTTTTT

size: -
D: -
J: TRBJ1-5
V: TRBV2
CDR3: CASSDGPQPQHF
DNA: TGTGCCAGCAGTGATGGTCCTCAGCCCCAGCATTTT

size: -
D: TRBD1
J: TRBJ2-2
V: TRBV6-1
CDR3: CASSADRGWAGELFF
DNA: TGTGCCAGCAGTGCCGACAGGGGGTGGGCCGGGGAGCTGTTTTTT

size: few
D: -
J: TRBJ2-1
V: TRBV28
CDR3: CASSVTGSNEQFF
DNA: TGTGCCAGCTCCGTTACAGGGAGTAATGAGCAGTTCTTC

size: -
D: -
J: TRBJ2-3
V: TRBV12-3/TRBV12-4
CDR3: CASSLEAASTDTQYF
DNA: TGTGCCAGCAGTTTAGAGGCAGCTAGCACAGATACGCAGTATTTT

size: -
D: -
J: TRBJ2-1
V: TRBV9
CDR3: CASSVRGDNEQFF
DNA: TGTGCCAGCAGCGTAAGAGGGGACAATGAGCAGTTCTTC

size: -
D: -
J: TRBJ1-5
V: TRBV4-1
CDR3: CASSQEADQPQHF
DNA: TGCGCCAGCAGCCAAGAGGCAGATCAGCCCCAGCATTTT

size: few
D: TRBD1
J: TRBJ1-6
V: TRBV30
CDR3: CARRDSNSPLHF
DNA: TGTGCCCGCCGGGACAGTAATTCACCCCTCCACTTT

size: few
D: -
J: TRBJ2-1
V: TRBV6-5
CDR3: CASSYSRNEQFF
DNA: TGTGCCAGCAGTTACTCTCGGAATGAGCAGTTCTTC

size: few
D: TRBD1
J: TRBJ2-1
V: TRBV28
CDR3: CASSLDPGGEQFF
DNA: TGTGCCAGCAGTTTAGATCCAGGGGGCGAGCAGTTCTTC

size: -
D: -
J: TRBJ2-3
V: TRBV29-1
CDR3: CSDGGGTDTQYF
DNA: TGCAGCGATGGGGGCGGCACAGATACGCAGTATTTT

size: many
D: TRBD1
J: TRBJ1-5
V: TRBV19
CDR3: CASSTTGEGGQPQHF
DNA: TGTGCCAGTAGCACAACAGGGGAAGGCGGCCAGCCCCAGCATTTT

size: few
D: TRBD2
J: TRBJ2-5
V: TRBV4-2
CDR3: CASSQVVSSGNQETQYF
DNA: TGTGCCAGCAGCCAAGTCGTGTCTAGCGGGAACCAAGAGACCCAGTACTTC

size: few
D: TRBD2
J: TRBJ2-2
V: TRBV6-2/TRBV6-3
CDR3: CASSYGGGTGELFF
DNA: TGTGCCAGCAGTTACGGCGGGGGCACCGGGGAGCTGTTTTTT

size: many
D: TRBD1
J: TRBJ1-2
V: TRBV5-1
CDR3: CASSLPDRPSYGYTF
DNA: TGCGCCAGCAGCTTGCCGGACAGGCCCTCCTATGGCTACACCTTC

size: few
D: -
J: TRBJ2-6
V: TRBV19
CDR3: CASSFLSGANVLTF
DNA: TGTGCCAGTAGTTTCCTCTCTGGGGCCAACGTCCTGACTTTC

size: few
D: -
J: TRBJ2-4
V: TRBV5-1
CDR3: CASSVVRDRSIQYF
DNA: TGCGCCAGCAGCGTCGTCCGAGACAGGAGCATTCAGTACTTC

size: many
D: -
J: TRBJ2-1
V: TRBV18
CDR3: CASSPVQDWGYNEQFF
DNA: TGTGCCAGCTCACCTGTACAGGACTGGGGCTACAATGAGCAGTTCTTC

size: -
D: TRBD1
J: TRBJ1-1
V: TRBV10-3
CDR3: CAISERGTAEAFF
DNA: TGTGCCATCAGTGAGCGGGGGACAGCTGAAGCTTTCTTT

size: -
D: -
J: TRBJ1-5
V: TRBV5-1
CDR3: CASSPGSGPYQPQHF
DNA: TGCGCCAGCAGCCCAGGCAGCGGTCCTTATCAGCCCCAGCATTTT

size: -
D: -
J: TRBJ2-7
V: TRBV5-1
CDR3: CASSLVGNYEQYF
DNA: TGCGCCAGCAGCTTGGTGGGCAACTACGAGCAGTACTTC

size: -
D: -
J: TRBJ2-3
V: TRBV29-1
CDR3: CSLEGDTQYF
DNA: TGCAGCCTGGAGGGGGATACGCAGTATTTT

size: few
D: -
J: TRBJ2-3
V: TRBV20-1
CDR3: CSAAGSPGLDTQYF
DNA: TGCAGTGCTGCCGGGAGCCCAGGTTTGGATACGCAGTATTTT

size: few
D: -
J: TRBJ2-3
V: TRBV6-5
CDR3: CASSRGTGGPYTDTQYF
DNA: TGTGCCAGCAGTAGGGGGACTGGGGGTCCTTACACAGATACGCAGTATTTT

size: -
D: -
J: TRBJ1-3
V: TRBV5-1
CDR3: CASSQRTARHSGNTIYF
DNA: TGCGCCAGCAGTCAAAGGACAGCAAGGCACTCTGGAAACACCATATATTTT

size: once
D: TRBD1
J: TRBJ2-2
V: TRBV10-3
CDR3: CAISGGQSNTGELFF
DNA: TGTGCCATCAGTGGGGGACAGTCGAACACCGGGGAGCTGTTTTTT

size: few
D: -
J: TRBJ2-3
V: TRBV3-1
CDR3: CASSQDGRTDTQYF
DNA: TGTGCCAGCAGCCAAGATGGACGCACAGATACGCAGTATTTT

size: -
D: -
J: TRBJ2-6
V: TRBV5-1
CDR3: CASSLVGGSGANVLTF
DNA: TGCGCCAGCAGCTTGGTCGGGGGCTCTGGGGCCAACGTCCTGACTTTC

size: -
D: -
J: TRBJ1-1
V: TRBV28
CDR3: CASSPTGWGTEAFF
DNA: TGTGCCAGCAGTCCGACAGGCTGGGGCACTGAAGCTTTCTTT

size: -
D: TRBD1
J: TRBJ1-1
V: TRBV5-1
CDR3: CASSLPSKGQAQAFF
DNA: TGCGCCAGCAGCTTGCCCAGCAAAGGACAGGCCCAAGCTTTCTTT

size: -
D: -
J: TRBJ2-7
V: TRBV27
CDR3: CASSLSWKGPYEQYF
DNA: TGTGCCAGCAGTTTATCTTGGAAGGGCCCCTACGAGCAGTACTTC

size: few
D: TRBD1
J: TRBJ1-1
V: TRBV7-9
CDR3: CASSFETGLNTEAFF
DNA: TGTGCCAGCAGCTTCGAGACAGGGCTGAACACTGAAGCTTTCTTT

size: few
D: -
J: TRBJ1-1
V: TRBV4-3
CDR3: CASSEGRNSNTEAFF
DNA: TGCGCCAGCAGCGAGGGGCGAAACTCTAACACTGAAGCTTTCTTT

size: -
D: -
J: TRBJ1-1
V: TRBV15
CDR3: CATSRVQNTEAFF
DNA: TGTGCCACCAGCAGAGTACAAAACACTGAAGCTTTCTTT

size: few
D: TRBD2
J: TRBJ2-5
V: TRBV20-1
CDR3: CSGTGTSGVFGETQYF
DNA: TGCAGTGGAACCGGGACTAGCGGGGTTTTTGGGGAGACCCAGTACTTC

size: -
D: -
J: TRBJ1-1
V: TRBV20-1
CDR3: CSVPGPDFTEAFF
DNA: TGCAGTGTTCCGGGCCCCGATTTCACTGAAGCTTTCTTT